This T cell receptor (beta chain) was found in a study of blood T cells in healthy people across ages. Study-level points and caveats: Donor CMV status was unknown, possibly confounding expanded clonotype changes. Researchers deemed the diversity estimates from one million T cells underestimates. Diversity of TCR beta per million T cells declined in a roughly linear way with age.

The authors extracted at least 5.5 micrograms of total RNA per sample. Then a second PCR, running roughly 6 to 11 cycles, was carried out with a sample-barcoded 5' primer and a J-beta primer mix. TCRdb recomputed calls from the 5' RACE reads with MiXCR, one row per CDR3 protein. In the table there are about 760,000 distinct CDR3 sequences, approximately 53% of which are singletons. This clonotype has a handful of counts. The target antigen is unknown. V lost 4 bases and J 0 bases, leaving 12 bases between the germline ends. This CDR3 contains 14 residues. Per germline, CDR1 SQVTM and CDR2 ANQGSEA. The sequenced sample consisted of blood. The chain joins TRBV29-1 to TRBJ1-2; D ambiguous. This receptor was identified in a middle-aged man in good health. The DNA of the CDR3 is TGCAGCGTTGGTGGGTCGCTAACTAACTATGGCTACACCTTC. Protein: CSVGGSLTNYGYTF.